One sample yielded the 20 T cell receptor beta chains listed below, sequenced in a study of blood T cell repertoires in COVID-19. Data came from immunoSEQ multiplex PCR; TCRdb stores just in-frame clones and leaves some out. Of 350,000 to 550,000 clones in the sample, approximately 92% were seen once. Sequencing was carried out using PBMCs or T cells enriched from blood (not recorded which). Source of these receptors: a man aged 25 to 45 who had recovered from COVID-19.

This clone occurred a few times. The CDR3 protein is CASSPTGAVGEKLFF. Here the CDR3 DNA reads TGCGCCAGCAGCCCCACAGGGGCCGTGGGTGAAAAACTGTTTTTT. The V call is TRBV5-1, the J call TRBJ1-4, with 7 nucleotides matching TRBD1. From germline, CDR1 is SGHRS and CDR2 YFSETQ. Trimming at V came to 4 bases and at J to 7 bases, leaving 10 bases not matched to a gene. This CDR3 contains 15 residues.

The chain carries TRBV4-1 and TRBJ2-7; 9 nucleotides match TRBD2. Germline V gene lookup returns CDR1 MGHRA and CDR2 YSYEKL. The CDR3 spans 16 residues. The V and J ends lost 0 bases and 2 bases, in that order; junction bases with no gene match: 5. In nucleotides, the CDR3 is TGCGCCAGCAGCCAAGATCTGGCTAGCGGGACCTACGAGCAGTACTTC. Amino acid sequence: CASSQDLASGTYEQYF.

Turning to this clone: One junction end disagrees with the germline gene, perhaps due to a read error. This chain links TRBV18 with TRBJ2-5, with D possibly being TRBD2 (6 bases). Germline V gene lookup returns CDR1 KGHSH and CDR2 LQKENI. This CDR3 is 12 amino acids long. In DNA form, the CDR3 reads TGTGCCAGCTCGCCACAAGGCGGGGCCCAGTACTTC. This sequence encodes CASSPQGGAQYF.

The rearrangement uses TRBV5-1 and TRBJ1-2, with unresolved D. Trimming took off 2 bases at V and 4 bases at J, with 15 bases between the two ends. The V gene's germline CDR1 is SGHRS and CDR2 YFSETQ. The CDR3 extends over 15 amino acids. Here the CDR3 reads CASSFGEGLGYGYTF. The CDR3 DNA sequence: TGCGCCAGCAGCTTCGGGGAGGGTTTGGGCTATGGCTACACCTTC.

The V call is TRBV19, the J call TRBJ1-3; D is uncertain. The germline V and J ends were trimmed by 5 bases and 4 bases, with 18 bases remaining between them. From germline, CDR1 is LNHDA and CDR2 SQIVND (reference sequence). This CDR3 has 16 amino acids. DNA for the CDR3: TGTGCCAGTAGTCCTCAAACTGGTGCTTGGGGAAACACCATATATTTT. This translates into CASSPQTGAWGNTIYF.

The rearrangement links TRBV9 to TRBJ1-5; a weak D match, TRBD1 (6 bases). Between the trimmed V and J ends, which lost 3 bases and 6 bases, there was a span of 13 bases. Germline V gene data show CDR1 as SGDLS and CDR2 as YYNGEE. The CDR3 consists of 14 residues. The CDR3 loop is CASSATQGSQPQHF. For the CDR3, the DNA is TGTGCCAGCAGCGCGACTCAGGGGAGTCAGCCCCAGCATTTT.

V and J are TRBV10-1 and TRBJ2-1; 11 nucleotides line up with TRBD2. This CDR3 contains 19 residues. Germline assignment: CDR1 WNHNN and CDR2 SYGVQD (reference sequence). The J segment lost 0 bases and the V segment lost 5 bases, leaving 12 bases of the junction unmatched. For the CDR3, the DNA is TGCGCCAGCAGTCCGGGGAATAGCGGGAGGGGATTCTCCTACAATGAGCAGTTCTTC. Amino acids: CASSPGNSGRGFSYNEQFF.

This chain links TRBV5-6 with TRBJ2-7; 8 positions match TRBD1. The V gene end was trimmed by 1 base and the J gene end by 1 base; junction bases not matched to a gene: 10. Per germline, CDR1 SGHDT and CDR2 YYEEEE. CDR3 length: 17 amino acids. The CDR3 protein is CASSLQASTGGSYEQYF. The DNA for the CDR3 is TGTGCCAGCAGCTTGCAGGCCTCAACAGGGGGTTCCTACGAGCAGTACTTC.

The CDR3 sequence is CSVETDRGVEAFF. In nucleotides, the CDR3 is TGCAGCGTTGAAACGGACAGGGGGGTTGAAGCTTTCTTT. The rearrangement joins TRBV29-1 to TRBJ1-1, with 10 bases identical to TRBD1. CDR1 and CDR2 from the germline V gene are SQVTM and ANQGSEA. The CDR3 is made up of 13 amino acids. The ends lost 2 bases at V and 7 bases at J; junction bases unmatched: 4.

The chain couples TRBV18 to TRBJ2-7; D ambiguous. With 2 bases removed from V and 6 bases from J, the gap between germline ends came to 11 bases. Germline lookup yields CDR1 KGHSH and CDR2 LQKENI. This CDR3 spans 13 amino acids. In DNA form, the CDR3 reads TGTGCCAGCTCACCAGGAAGTCAGCGCGAGCAGTACTTC. Translated, it gives CASSPGSQREQYF. The full variable domain, its missing parts supplied by reference TRBV18 and TRBJ2-7, is NAGVMQNPRHLVRRRGQEARLRCSPMKGHSHVYWYRQLPEEGLKFMVYLQKENIIDESGMPKERFSAEFPKEGPSILRIQQVVRGDSAAYFCASSPGSQREQYFGPGTRLTVT.

This chain links TRBV5-1 with TRBJ2-1, with 9 bases lining up with TRBD1. There are 16 residues in the CDR3. Germline loops: CDR1 SGHRS, CDR2 YFSETQ. J was trimmed by 6 bases and V by 2 bases; bases with no gene match: 9. This chain's CDR3 is CASSLYTGGRGNEQFF. DNA for the CDR3: TGCGCCAGCAGCTTATATACAGGGGGCAGGGGCAATGAGCAGTTCTTC. The entire variable domain, with the rest obtained from reference TRBV5-1 and TRBJ2-1, is as follows: KAGVTQTPRYLIKTRGQQVTLSCSPISGHRSVSWYQQTPGQGLQFLFEYFSETQRNKGNFPGRFSGRQFSNSRSEMNVSTLELGDSALYLCASSLYTGGRGNEQFFGPGTRLTVL.

The V call is TRBV27, the J call TRBJ1-2; D is unclear. This CDR3 region has 15 residues. Trimming took off 3 bases at V and 5 bases at J, with 16 bases between the two ends. Germline V lookup: CDR1 MNHEY, CDR2 SMNVEV (reference sequence). CDR3: CASSFSPRAEYGYTF. DNA of the CDR3: TGTGCCAGCAGTTTCTCCCCTCGCGCGGAATATGGCTACACCTTC.

The chain uses TRBV28 and TRBJ1-5; a weak D match, TRBD1 (6 bases). V lost 5 bases and J lost 6, with 11 bases in between. The V gene's germline CDR1 is MDHEN and CDR2 SYDVKM. The CDR3 loop spans 13 amino acids. The CDR3, as DNA: TGTGCCAGCAGTATAGGGGGAGCTCAGCCCCAGCATTTT. This encodes CASSIGGAQPQHF.

The rearrangement links TRBV29-1 to TRBJ1-2; TRBD1 is a possible D gene (5 bases). Germline CDR1 reads SQVTM; CDR2 reads ANQGSEA. Trimming cost V 4 bases and J 3 bases, with 6 bases left between them. The CDR3 spans 11 residues. CDR3 residues: CSVGGDYGYTF. CDR3 coding DNA: TGCAGCGTTGGGGGGGACTATGGCTACACCTTC.

This chain uses TRBV5-1 with TRBJ2-5; D is ambiguous. CDR1 is SGHRS, CDR2 YFSETQ, per germline. Trimming left V 1 base short and J 1 base short, with 5 bases between. CDR3 length equals 13 residues. The CDR3 DNA follows: TGCGCCAGCAGCTTGATCTCCCAAGAGACCCAGTACTTC. Translated: CASSLISQETQYF.

The rearrangement joins TRBV18 to TRBJ2-2; D gene unclear. CDR3 size: 13 residues. Trimming left V 4 bases short and J 5 bases short, with 8 bases between. CDR1 KGHSH and CDR2 LQKENI come from the germline V gene. The CDR3 DNA sequence: TGTGCCAGCTCACTCCAGGTTACCGGGGAGCTGTTTTTT. It yields the protein CASSLQVTGELFF.

This clone was detected once. The chain joins TRBV5-6 to TRBJ1-1; D ambiguous. The V and J ends lost 1 base and 3 bases respectively, with 7 bases between them. From germline, CDR1 is SGHDT and CDR2 YYEEEE. The CDR3 is 13 amino acids. CDR3 region: CASSLTPDTEAFF. In nucleotides, the CDR3 is TGTGCCAGCAGCTTGACACCCGACACTGAAGCTTTCTTT.

This clone was picked up one time. The CDR3 here is CASSSQGYTEAFF. As DNA, the CDR3 is TGTGCCAGCAGCTCACAGGGGTACACTGAAGCTTTCTTT. This sequence joins TRBV7-3 and TRBJ1-1, with 7 bases matching TRBD1. Germline CDR1 and CDR2: SGHTA and FQGTGA. V gave up 4 bases and J gave up 3 bases; unmatched junction bases: 2. The CDR3 contains 13 residues.

The chain recombines TRBV6-5 with TRBJ1-6, with 8 bases identical to TRBD1. Germline V gene data show CDR1 as MNHEY and CDR2 as SVGAGI. This CDR3 region has 15 residues. The V gene end was trimmed by 4 bases and the J gene end by 8 bases; junction bases not matched to a gene: 7. CDR3 sequence (DNA): TGTGCCAGCAGTTTAGGACAGGGCATTGATTCACCCCTCCACTTT. Translating it yields CASSLGQGIDSPLHF.

The rearrangement uses TRBV20-1 and TRBJ1-2; D not resolved. Germline V gene sequence: CDR1 DFQATT, CDR2 SNEGSKA (reference sequence). This CDR3 is 11 amino acids long. Trimming took off 1 base at V and 7 bases at J, with 7 bases between the two ends. This chain's CDR3 is CSARVLIGYTF. The DNA for the CDR3 is TGCAGTGCTAGAGTTCTTATTGGCTACACCTTC.